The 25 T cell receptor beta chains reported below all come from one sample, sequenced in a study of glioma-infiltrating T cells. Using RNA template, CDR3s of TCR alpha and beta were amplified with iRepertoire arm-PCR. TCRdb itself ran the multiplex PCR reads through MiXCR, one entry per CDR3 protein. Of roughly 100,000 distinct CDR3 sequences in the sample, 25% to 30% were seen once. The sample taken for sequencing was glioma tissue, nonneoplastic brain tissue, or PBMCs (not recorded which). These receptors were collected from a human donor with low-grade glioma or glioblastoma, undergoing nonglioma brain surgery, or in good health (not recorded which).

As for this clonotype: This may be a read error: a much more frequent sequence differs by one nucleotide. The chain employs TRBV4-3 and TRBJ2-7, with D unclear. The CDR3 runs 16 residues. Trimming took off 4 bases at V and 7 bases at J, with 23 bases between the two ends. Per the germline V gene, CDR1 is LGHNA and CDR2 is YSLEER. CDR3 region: CASSPTLPPRAGEQYF. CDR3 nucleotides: TGCGCCAGCAGCCCAACTCTTCCTCCACGGGCCGGGGAGCAGTACTTC.

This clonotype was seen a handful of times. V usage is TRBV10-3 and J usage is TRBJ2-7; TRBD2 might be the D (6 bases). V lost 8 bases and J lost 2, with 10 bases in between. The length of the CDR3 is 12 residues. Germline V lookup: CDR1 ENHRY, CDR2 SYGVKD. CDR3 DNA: TGTGCCATCGCTGAGCGGGCCTACGAGCAGTACTTC. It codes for CAIAERAYEQYF.

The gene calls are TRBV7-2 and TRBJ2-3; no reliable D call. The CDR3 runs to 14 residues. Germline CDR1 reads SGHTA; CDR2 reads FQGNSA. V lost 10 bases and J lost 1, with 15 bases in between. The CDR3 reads CATDGPLGTDTQYF. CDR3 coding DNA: TGTGCCACAGACGGCCCGCTGGGCACAGATACGCAGTATTTT.

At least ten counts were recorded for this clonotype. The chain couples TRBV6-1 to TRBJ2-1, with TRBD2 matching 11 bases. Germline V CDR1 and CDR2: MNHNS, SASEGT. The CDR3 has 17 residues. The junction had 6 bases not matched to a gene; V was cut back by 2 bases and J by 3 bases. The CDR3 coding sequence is TGTGCCAGCAGTGAAACAGGACTAGCGGGTCTCTACAATGAGCAGTTCTTC. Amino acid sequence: CASSETGLAGLYNEQFF.

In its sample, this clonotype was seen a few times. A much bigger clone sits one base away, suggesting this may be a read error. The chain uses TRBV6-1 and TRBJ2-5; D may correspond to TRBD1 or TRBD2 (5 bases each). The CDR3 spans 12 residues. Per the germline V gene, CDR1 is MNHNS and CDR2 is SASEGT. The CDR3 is CAGSWDAETQYF. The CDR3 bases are TGTGCCGGCAGCTGGGACGCGGAGACCCAGTACTTC.

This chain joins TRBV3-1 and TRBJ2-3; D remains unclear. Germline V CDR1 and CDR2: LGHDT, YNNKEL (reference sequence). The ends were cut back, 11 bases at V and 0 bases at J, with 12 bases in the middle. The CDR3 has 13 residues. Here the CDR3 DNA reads TGTGCCTGCGCCCGAGCAAGCACAGATACGCAGTATTTT. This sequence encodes CACARASTDTQYF.

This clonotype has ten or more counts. The CDR3 spells CASSYPHRGWTDTQYF. The CDR3 DNA follows: TGTGCCAGCAGTTACCCCCACCGAGGTTGGACAGATACGCAGTATTTT. The genes are TRBV6-2 or TRBV6-3 and TRBJ2-3; D is unresolved. V was shortened by 2 bases and J by 3 bases, with 15 bases between the two germline ends. This CDR3 is built from 16 residues. Germline loops: CDR1 MNHEY, CDR2 SVGEGT.

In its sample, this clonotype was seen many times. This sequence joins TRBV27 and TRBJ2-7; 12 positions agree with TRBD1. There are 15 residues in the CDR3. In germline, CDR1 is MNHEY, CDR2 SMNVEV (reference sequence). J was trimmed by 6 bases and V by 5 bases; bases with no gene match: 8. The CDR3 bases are TGTGCCAGCAGTAGCGGGACAGGGGGCAGATCCGAGCAGTACTTC. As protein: CASSSGTGGRSEQYF.

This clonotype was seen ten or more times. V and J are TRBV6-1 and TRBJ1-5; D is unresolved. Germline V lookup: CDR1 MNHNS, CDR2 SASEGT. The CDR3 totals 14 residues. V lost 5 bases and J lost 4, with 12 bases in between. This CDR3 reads CASSPLQRNQPQHF. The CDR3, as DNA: TGTGCCAGCAGTCCCCTTCAAAGGAATCAGCCCCAGCATTTT.

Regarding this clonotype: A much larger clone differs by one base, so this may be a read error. DNA for the CDR3: TGTGCCAGCGGCCGCCAAGACAGGCCTTATGGCTACACCTTC. Translation: CASGRQDRPYGYTF. V usage is TRBV11-3 and J usage is TRBJ1-2, with D maybe TRBD1 (6 bases). Per the germline V gene, CDR1 is SGHNT and CDR2 is YENEEA. Trimming stripped 8 bases from V and 5 bases from J, with 18 bases between. The CDR3 totals 14 residues.

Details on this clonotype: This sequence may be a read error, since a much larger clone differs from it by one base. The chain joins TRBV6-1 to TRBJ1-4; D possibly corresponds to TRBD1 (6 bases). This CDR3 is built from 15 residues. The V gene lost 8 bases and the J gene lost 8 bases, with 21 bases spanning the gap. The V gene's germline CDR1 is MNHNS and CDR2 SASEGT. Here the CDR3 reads CASGSQGPVEEKLFF. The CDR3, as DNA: TGTGCCAGCGGAAGTCAGGGGCCCGTTGAGGAAAAACTGTTTTTT.

CDR3 loop: CAVMGQPNTEAFF. CDR3 nucleotide sequence: TGTGCCGTCATGGGACAGCCGAACACTGAAGCTTTCTTT. The chain joins TRBV12-3 or TRBV12-4 to TRBJ1-1; 7 bases map to TRBD1. The CDR3 totals 13 residues. V lost 11 bases and J lost 1; bases outside the gene matches: 7.

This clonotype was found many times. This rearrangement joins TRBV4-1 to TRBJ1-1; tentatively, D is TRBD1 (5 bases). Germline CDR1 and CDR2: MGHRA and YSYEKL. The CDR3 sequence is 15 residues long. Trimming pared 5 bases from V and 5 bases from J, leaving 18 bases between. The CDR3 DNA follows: TGCGCCAGCAGCTCAGCCGGGGGACTCAAGACTGAAGCTTTCTTT. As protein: CASSSAGGLKTEAFF.

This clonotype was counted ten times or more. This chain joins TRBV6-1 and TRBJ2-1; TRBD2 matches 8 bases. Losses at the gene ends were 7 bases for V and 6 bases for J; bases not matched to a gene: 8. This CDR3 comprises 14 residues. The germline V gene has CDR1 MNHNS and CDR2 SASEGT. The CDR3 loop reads CASTPWAGGNEQFF. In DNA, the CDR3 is TGTGCCAGCACCCCTTGGGCGGGGGGCAATGAGCAGTTCTTC.

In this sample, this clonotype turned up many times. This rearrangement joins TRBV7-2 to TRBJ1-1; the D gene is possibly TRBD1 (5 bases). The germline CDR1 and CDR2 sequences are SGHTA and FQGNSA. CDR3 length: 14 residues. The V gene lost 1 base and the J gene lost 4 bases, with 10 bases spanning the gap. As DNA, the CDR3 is TGTGCCAGCAGCTTAGAGGGGCCGGTCACTGAAGCTTTCTTT. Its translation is CASSLEGPVTEAFF.

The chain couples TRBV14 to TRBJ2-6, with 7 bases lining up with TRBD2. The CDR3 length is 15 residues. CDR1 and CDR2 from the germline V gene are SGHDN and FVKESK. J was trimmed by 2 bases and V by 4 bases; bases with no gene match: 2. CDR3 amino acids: CASSLSGAGANVLTF. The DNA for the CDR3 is TGTGCCAGCAGCCTGAGCGGGGCTGGGGCCAACGTCCTGACTTTC.

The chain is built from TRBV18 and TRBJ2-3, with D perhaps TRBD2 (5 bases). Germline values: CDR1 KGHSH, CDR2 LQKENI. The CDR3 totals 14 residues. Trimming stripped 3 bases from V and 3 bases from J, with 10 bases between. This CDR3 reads CASSPIRETDTQYF. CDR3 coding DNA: TGTGCCAGCTCACCTATTAGGGAGACAGATACGCAGTATTTT. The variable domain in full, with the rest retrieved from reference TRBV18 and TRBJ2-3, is NAGVMQNPRHLVRRRGQEARLRCSPMKGHSHVYWYRQLPEEGLKFMVYLQKENIIDESGMPKERFSAEFPKEGPSILRIQQVVRGDSAAYFCASSPIRETDTQYFGPGTRLTVL.

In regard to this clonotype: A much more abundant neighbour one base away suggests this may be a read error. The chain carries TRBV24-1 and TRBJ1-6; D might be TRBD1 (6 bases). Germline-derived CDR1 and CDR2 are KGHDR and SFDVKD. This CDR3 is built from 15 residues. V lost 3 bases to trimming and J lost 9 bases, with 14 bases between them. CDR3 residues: CATSDLSRGSSPLHF. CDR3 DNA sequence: TGTGCCACCAGTGATCTCAGCAGGGGAAGTTCACCCCTCCACTTT.

The CDR3 loop is CASSVGDSSNQPQHF. For the CDR3, the DNA is TGTGCCAGCAGCGTAGGGGACAGCTCCAATCAGCCCCAGCATTTT. The chain couples TRBV9 to TRBJ1-5; 7 positions match TRBD1. This CDR3 has 15 residues. Germline V gene sequence: CDR1 SGDLS, CDR2 YYNGEE. V lost 0 bases to trimming and J lost 3 bases; unmatched junction nucleotides: 3. Together with reference TRBV9 and TRBJ1-5, the CDR3 gives the full variable domain: DSGVTQTPKHLITATGQRVTLRCSPRSGDLSVYWYQQSLDQGLQFLIQYYNGEERAKGNILERFSAQQFPDLHSELNLSSLELGDSALYFCASSVGDSSNQPQHFGDGTRLSIL.

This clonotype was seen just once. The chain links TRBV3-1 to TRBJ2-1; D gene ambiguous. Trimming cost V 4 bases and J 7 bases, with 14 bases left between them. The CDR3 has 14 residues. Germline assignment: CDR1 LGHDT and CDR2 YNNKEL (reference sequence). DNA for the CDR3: TGTGCCAGCAGCCTCTGGGGAAAAGGAAATGAGCAGTTCTTC. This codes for CASSLWGKGNEQFF.

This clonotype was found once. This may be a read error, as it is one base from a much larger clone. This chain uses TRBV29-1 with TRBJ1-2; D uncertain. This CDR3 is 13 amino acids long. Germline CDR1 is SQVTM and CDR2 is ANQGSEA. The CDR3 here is CSVELTDNYSYTF. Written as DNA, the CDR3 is TGCAGCGTTGAGCTGACCGATAACTATAGCTACACCTTC.

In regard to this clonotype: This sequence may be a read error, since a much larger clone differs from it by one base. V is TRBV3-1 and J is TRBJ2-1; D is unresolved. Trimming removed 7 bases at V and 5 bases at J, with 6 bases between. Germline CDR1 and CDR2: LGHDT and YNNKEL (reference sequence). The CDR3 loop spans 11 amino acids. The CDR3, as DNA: TGTGCCAGCAATAGTAACAATGAGCAGTTCTTC. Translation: CASNSNNEQFF.

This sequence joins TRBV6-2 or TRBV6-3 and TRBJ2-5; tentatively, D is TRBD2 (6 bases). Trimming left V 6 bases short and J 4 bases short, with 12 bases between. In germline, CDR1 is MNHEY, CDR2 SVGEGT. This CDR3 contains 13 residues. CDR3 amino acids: CASSQSSGETQYF. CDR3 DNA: TGTGCCAGCAGCCAGAGTAGCGGAGAGACCCAGTACTTC.

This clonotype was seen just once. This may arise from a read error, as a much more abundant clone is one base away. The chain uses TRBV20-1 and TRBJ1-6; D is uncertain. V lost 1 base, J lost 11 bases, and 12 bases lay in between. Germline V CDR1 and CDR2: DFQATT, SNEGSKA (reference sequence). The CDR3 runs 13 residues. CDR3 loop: CSARVRPLAPLHF. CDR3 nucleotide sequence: TGCAGTGCTAGAGTAAGGCCCCTAGCACCCCTCCACTTT.

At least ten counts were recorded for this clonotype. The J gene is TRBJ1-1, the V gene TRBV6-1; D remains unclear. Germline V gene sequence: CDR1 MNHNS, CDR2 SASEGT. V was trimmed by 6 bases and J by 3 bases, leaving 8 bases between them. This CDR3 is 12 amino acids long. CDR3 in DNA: TGTGCCAGCAGCTTGGATCACACTGAAGCTTTCTTT. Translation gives CASSLDHTEAFF.